This T cell receptor (beta chain) was documented in a study of beta chain features in type 1 diabetes. The CDR3 sequence is 17 residues long. Germline assignment: CDR1 MGHDK and CDR2 SYGVNS. With 2 bases clipped from V and 2 bases from J, the junction kept 7 bases outside the gene matches. Expressed TCRB transcripts were sequenced because the entire RNA isolate underwent reverse transcription. The table came from immunoSEQ multiplex PCR; TCRdb's copy has only in-frame clones and leaves some out. There are about 140,000 clones in the sample; less than 9% occur only once, and about 1.5% lies in the top ten. Notes on the study in general: VDJ junctions in type 1 diabetes patients carried more deletions and fewer insertions.

For this clone: Antigen specificity is unknown.

CD4+ cells of the naive, central memory, regulatory and stem cell-like memory types were sorted via CD45RO/CCR7/CD25/CD127/CD95/CD27. The J gene is TRBJ2-3, the V gene TRBV25-1; TRBD2 aligns across 10 bases. The sample was central memory CD4+ T cells from blood. This TCR was recovered from a woman under 40 in good health. This chain's CDR3 is CASSELAGAAITDTQYF. The CDR3 DNA is TGTGCCAGCAGTGAACTAGCGGGAGCTGCCATCACAGATACGCAGTATTTT.